A single sample is the source of the 7 T cell receptor beta chains below, sequenced in a study of response to subunit inactivated influenza vaccine. TCRdb recomputed calls from the RT-PCR reads with MiXCR, one row per CDR3 protein. Among approximately 570,000 distinct CDR3 sequences, about 7.6% were seen once, and the ten largest hold 10% to 15%. Sample: PBMCs from blood, taken less than 30 months after vaccination. Source of these receptors: a man aged 50-75 years who received an inactivated influenza vaccine.

In this sample, this clonotype turned up many times. The rearrangement joins TRBV6-5 to TRBJ1-2, with D unclear. This CDR3 has 17 amino acids. Trimming pared 0 bases from V and 7 bases from J, leaving 21 bases between. Looked up from germline, CDR1 is MNHEY and CDR2 is SVGAGI. In nucleotides, the CDR3 is TGTGCCAGCAGTTACTCGAGGGTCGGCGACAAGCGTCCTGGCTACACCTTC. Translating gives CASSYSRVGDKRPGYTF.

The J gene is TRBJ1-5, the V gene TRBV20-1; D gene unclear. The V end lost 4 bases, the J end lost 0 bases, and 10 bases lay between the germline ends. The germline V gene encodes CDR1 DFQATT and CDR2 SNEGSKA (reference sequence). The CDR3 covers 14 residues. The CDR3 nucleotides are TGCAGTGCTATTGCTGGGAATAGCAATCAGCCCCAGCATTTT. This codes for CSAIAGNSNQPQHF.

This clonotype was observed at least ten times. The chain recombines TRBV4-2 with TRBJ2-7, with D possibly being TRBD1 (6 bases). Per germline, CDR1 LGHNA and CDR2 YNFKEQ. V was clipped by 0 bases and J by 7 bases, with 16 bases between them. This CDR3 spans 15 amino acids. The CDR3 DNA is TGTGCCAGCAGCCAAGACCAGGGGCGGACCGGAGAGCAGTACTTC. This gives the protein CASSQDQGRTGEQYF.

This clonotype came up a few times. The CDR3 bases are TGTGCCAGCAGCCAGTCGGGACTCCCTCTCGACGAGCAGTACTTC. Encoded protein: CASSQSGLPLDEQYF. The V gene is TRBV2, the J gene TRBJ2-7; possibly TRBD2 for D (6 bases). This CDR3 has 15 amino acids. V shed 6 bases and J shed 5 bases, with 20 bases lying between them. Germline lookup yields CDR1 SNHLY and CDR2 FYNNEI.

This clonotype was seen only a few times. The chain links TRBV6-2 or TRBV6-3 to TRBJ1-1, with D unresolved. V gave up 3 bases and J gave up 5 bases, with 7 bases separating them. This CDR3 is 12 amino acids long. The germline CDR1 and CDR2 sequences are MNHEY and SVGEGT. CDR3 amino acids: CASSYEGTEAFF. Written as DNA, the CDR3 is TGTGCCAGCAGTTATGAGGGAACTGAAGCTTTCTTT.

This clonotype came up a few times. This sequence joins TRBV4-1 and TRBJ2-2, with 13 bases matching TRBD2. The V and J ends lost 4 bases and 3 bases, in that order; junction bases with no gene match: 14. The length of the CDR3 is 20 residues. Germline CDR1 and CDR2: MGHRA and YSYEKL. The CDR3 is CASSRIPGTSGTEHTGELFF. The CDR3 coding sequence is TGCGCCAGCAGCCGAATACCCGGGACTAGCGGGACAGAGCACACCGGGGAGCTGTTTTTT.

This clonotype has more than one count but fewer than ten. This sequence joins TRBV2 and TRBJ2-2, with D uncertain. The CDR3 has 14 amino acids. Germline V gene sequence: CDR1 SNHLY, CDR2 FYNNEI. The V end lost 0 bases, the J end lost 6 bases, and 8 bases lay between the germline ends. The CDR3 DNA sequence: TGTGCCAGCAGTGAAGCGCTTGGGGCCGGGGAGCTGTTTTTT. This gives the protein CASSEALGAGELFF.